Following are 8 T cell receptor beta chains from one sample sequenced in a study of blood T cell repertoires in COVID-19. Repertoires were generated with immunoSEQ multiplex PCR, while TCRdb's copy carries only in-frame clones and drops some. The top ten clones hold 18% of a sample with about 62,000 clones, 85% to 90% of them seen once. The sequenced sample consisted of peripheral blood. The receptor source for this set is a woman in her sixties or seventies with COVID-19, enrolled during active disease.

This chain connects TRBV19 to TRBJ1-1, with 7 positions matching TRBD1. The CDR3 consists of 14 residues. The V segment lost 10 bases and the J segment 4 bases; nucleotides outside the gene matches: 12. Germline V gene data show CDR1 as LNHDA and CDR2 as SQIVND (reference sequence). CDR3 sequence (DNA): TGTGCCACCTGGACAGGCCCGGGGTTCACTGAAGCTTTCTTT. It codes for CATWTGPGFTEAFF.

CDR3 nucleotide sequence: TGCGCCAGCAGCGCGGACAGGGTCCGAACTGAAGCTTTCTTT. Translation: CASSADRVRTEAFF. The chain carries TRBV5-1 and TRBJ1-1; the match to TRBD1 covers 8 bases. V was pared by 4 bases and J by 5 bases, with 7 bases of the junction left unmatched. Germline V gives CDR1 SGHRS, CDR2 YFSETQ. This CDR3 has 14 residues.

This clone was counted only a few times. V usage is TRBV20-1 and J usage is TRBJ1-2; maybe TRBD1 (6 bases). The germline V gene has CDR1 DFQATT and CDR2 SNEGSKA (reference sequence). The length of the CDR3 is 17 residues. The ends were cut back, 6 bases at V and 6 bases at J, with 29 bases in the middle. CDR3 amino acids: CSASTRLVTGHGDGYTF. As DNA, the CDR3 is TGCAGTGCCAGTACACGATTAGTCACAGGGCATGGTGATGGCTACACCTTC.

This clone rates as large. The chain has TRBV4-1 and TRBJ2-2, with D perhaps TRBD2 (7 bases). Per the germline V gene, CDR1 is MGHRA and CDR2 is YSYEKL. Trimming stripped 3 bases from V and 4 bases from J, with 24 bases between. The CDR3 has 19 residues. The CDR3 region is CASSHPRGRRESGTGELFF. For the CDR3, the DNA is TGCGCCAGCAGCCATCCCCGGGGGCGGCGGGAGTCAGGCACCGGGGAGCTGTTTTTT.

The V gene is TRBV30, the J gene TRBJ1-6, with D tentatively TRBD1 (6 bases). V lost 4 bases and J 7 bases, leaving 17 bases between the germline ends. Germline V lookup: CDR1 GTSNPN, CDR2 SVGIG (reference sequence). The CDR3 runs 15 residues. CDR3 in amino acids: CAWIRDRGANSPLHF. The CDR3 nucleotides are TGTGCCTGGATACGGGACCGGGGGGCAAATTCACCCCTCCACTTT.

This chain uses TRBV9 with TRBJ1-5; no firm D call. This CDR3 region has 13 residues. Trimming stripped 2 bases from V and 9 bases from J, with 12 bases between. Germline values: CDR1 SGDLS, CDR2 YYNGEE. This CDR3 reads CASSVRLAGPQHF. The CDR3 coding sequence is TGTGCCAGCAGCGTCAGACTGGCTGGGCCCCAGCATTTT.

The chain's CDR3 is CASKGTRGNNSPLHF. The CDR3 DNA reads TGTGCCAGCAAGGGGACCAGGGGCAACAATTCACCCCTCCACTTT. The rearrangement joins TRBV2 to TRBJ1-6; weak D call: TRBD1 (6 bases). The length of the CDR3 is 15 residues. The V gene lost 7 bases and the J gene lost 7 bases, with 17 bases spanning the gap. From germline, CDR1 is SNHLY and CDR2 FYNNEI.

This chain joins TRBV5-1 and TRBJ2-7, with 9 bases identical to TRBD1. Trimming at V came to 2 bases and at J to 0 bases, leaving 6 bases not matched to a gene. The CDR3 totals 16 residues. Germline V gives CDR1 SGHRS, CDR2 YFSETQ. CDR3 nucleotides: TGCGCCAGCAGCTTATACCGGGACAGGGCCTCCTACGAGCAGTACTTC. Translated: CASSLYRDRASYEQYF.